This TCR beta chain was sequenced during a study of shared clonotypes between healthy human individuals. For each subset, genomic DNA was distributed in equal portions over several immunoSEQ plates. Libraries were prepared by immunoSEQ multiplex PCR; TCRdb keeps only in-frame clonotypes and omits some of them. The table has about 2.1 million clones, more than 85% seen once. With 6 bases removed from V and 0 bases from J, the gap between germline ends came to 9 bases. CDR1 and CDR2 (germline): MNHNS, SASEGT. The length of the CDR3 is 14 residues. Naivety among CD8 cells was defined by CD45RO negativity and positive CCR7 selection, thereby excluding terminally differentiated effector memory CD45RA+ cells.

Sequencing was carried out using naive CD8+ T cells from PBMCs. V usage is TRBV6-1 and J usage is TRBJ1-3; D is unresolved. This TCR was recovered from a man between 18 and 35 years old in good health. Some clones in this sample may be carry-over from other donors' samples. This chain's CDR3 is CASRHRSSGNTIYF. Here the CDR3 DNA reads TGTGCCAGCAGGCATAGGAGCTCTGGAAACACCATATATTTT.